Listed here is a single T cell receptor beta chain. Its antigen specificity is not known. There are no base qualities to consult, and no much larger clone falls within one base. The data stem from a study of blood T cell repertoires in COVID-19 (dated by TCRdb to about 2020). Background for the entire study: Samples covering the acute and convalescent phases of COVID-19 were provided by collaborators in the United States, Italy and Spain. The repertoires were released in a freely available public database meant as a resource for research on the immune response to SARS-CoV-2. Where available, HLA class I and class II types were obtained from metadata supplied by the sample provider rather than from assay-based typing. Deeply sampled blood TCRbeta repertoires from subjects exposed to, actively infected with, or recovered from COVID-19 were included in the dataset. The material from the prospective study consisted of cDNA or gDNA derived from T cells, B-cell-depleted T cells, or PBMCs. The samples were drawn from the first 160 participants of the ongoing ImmuneRACE study and from 950 to 1,500 subjects provided by 6 global collaborators. The sample metadata nearly always contained a de-identified subject ID, COVID-19 status, age in years and sex.

What the study reported, not specific to this receptor: Clinical and demographic metadata were provided uncurated, with the amount varying by source and participant.

The immunoSEQ Assay, a bias-controlled multiplex PCR, was used to amplify TCRbeta CDR3 regions from genomic DNA. The paper's data handling went like this. Nucleated cell counts per sample were estimated from amplification of reference gene primers within the assay. To quantify the absolute abundance of each unique TCRbeta CDR3 rearrangement, sequence reads were collapsed and filtered. For each sample, productive Simpson clonality was calculated by taking the square root of Simpson's diversity index across productive rearrangements. What TCRdb holds here is the immuneACCESS table cut down to in-frame rearrangements. Part of the clones is not present; checked against another copy, under half of the missing clones reflect an unresolved V gene, and the others are unexplained. Clone size and the V and J calls come from that table; the DNA yielded D and trimming. For this sample the table gives 35,000 to 55,000 clones, of which more than 75% were detected only once. Together, the top ten hold around 4.5% of the sample.

Each collaborating institution followed its own protocols to collect whole blood in K2EDTA tubes. For TCRbeta analysis, collaborator samples were shipped as frozen whole blood, as isolated PBMCs, or as DNA extracted from either sample type. The CDR3 contains 15 residues, cysteine and phenylalanine counted. Only the CDR3 part of the read is kept: 45 bases, read in frame from the first base. V has 2 bases trimmed and J has 6 bases trimmed; junction bases matching no gene number 8. From a lookup of the germline V gene, CDR1 and CDR2 are SGHTA and FQGNSA. This clonotype was sampled from a human donor in a cohort sampled during active COVID-19. The sample comprised peripheral blood. The V and J genes are TRBV7-2 and TRBJ2-7, and 9 junctional nucleotides match TRBD2. DNA sequence: TGTGCCAGCAGCTTACTTAGCGGGAGAACGTTCGAGCAGTACTTC. Translated, this is CASSLLSGRTFEQYF.